The rows below give T cell receptor beta chains drawn from one sample of a study of cytomegalovirus exposure and HLA in healthy donors. TCRdb's table, derived via immunoSEQ multiplex PCR, lists solely in-frame clones and lacks some. This table has about 150,000 clones, 76% appearing once. Sequencing was done on a sample of PBMCs. The source is a male donor in good health and CMV-seronegative. The CDR3 runs from the conserved cysteine through the conserved F or W. Each record gives: V gene, J gene, D gene, clone size, CDR3 protein, CDR3 DNA. D genes are given only for firm matches. Size values are once, few and many counts, or a class for expanded clones, and some rows have none.

V gene: TRBV6-1; J gene: TRBJ1-6; D gene: TRBD1; clone size: NA; CDR3 protein: CASSGTAFPSPLHF; CDR3 DNA: TGTGCCAGCAGCGGGACAGCTTTCCCTTCACCCCTCCACTTT
V gene: TRBV20-1; J gene: TRBJ1-1; D gene: NA; clone size: NA; CDR3 protein: CSARQGLWAFF; CDR3 DNA: TGCAGTGCTAGACAGGGGTTGTGGGCTTTCTTT
V gene: TRBV15; J gene: TRBJ1-1; D gene: NA; clone size: NA; CDR3 protein: CATSGTKNTEAFF; CDR3 DNA: TGTGCCACCAGCGGCACAAAGAACACTGAAGCTTTCTTT
V gene: TRBV7-6; J gene: TRBJ2-2; D gene: NA; clone size: NA; CDR3 protein: CASSASVTGELFF; CDR3 DNA: TGTGCCAGCAGCGCGTCGGTCACCGGGGAGCTGTTTTTT
V gene: TRBV5-8; J gene: TRBJ2-2; D gene: NA; clone size: NA; CDR3 protein: CASGNVRGIYTGELFF; CDR3 DNA: TGTGCCAGCGGCAACGTCCGGGGAATCTACACCGGGGAGCTGTTTTTT
V gene: TRBV4-3; J gene: TRBJ2-3; D gene: NA; clone size: NA; CDR3 protein: CASSHGLPEVDTQYF; CDR3 DNA: TGCGCCAGCAGCCACGGACTACCCGAGGTAGATACGCAGTATTTT
V gene: TRBV21-1; J gene: TRBJ1-1; D gene: NA; clone size: NA; CDR3 protein: CASRGGGNTEAFF; CDR3 DNA: TGTGCCAGCAGAGGGGGGGGGAACACTGAAGCTTTCTTT
V gene: TRBV18; J gene: TRBJ1-5; D gene: NA; clone size: NA; CDR3 protein: CASSPFRDQPQHF; CDR3 DNA: TGTGCCAGCTCACCATTCAGGGATCAGCCCCAGCATTTT
V gene: TRBV4-2; J gene: TRBJ2-1; D gene: TRBD2; clone size: NA; CDR3 protein: CASSPTSGVSYEQFF; CDR3 DNA: TGTGCCAGCAGCCCGACTAGCGGGGTTAGTTATGAGCAGTTCTTC
V gene: TRBV28; J gene: TRBJ1-1; D gene: TRBD1; clone size: once; CDR3 protein: CASSLYGTGVTEAFF; CDR3 DNA: TGTGCCAGCAGTTTATATGGGACAGGGGTCACTGAAGCTTTCTTT
V gene: TRBV7-6; J gene: TRBJ2-6; D gene: TRBD1; clone size: NA; CDR3 protein: CASSETGSYSGANVLTF; CDR3 DNA: TGTGCCAGCAGCGAGACAGGGTCTTACTCTGGGGCCAACGTCCTGACTTTC
V gene: TRBV10-3; J gene: TRBJ2-1; D gene: NA; clone size: NA; CDR3 protein: CAISESSGEQFF; CDR3 DNA: TGTGCCATCAGTGAGTCGTCGGGGGAGCAGTTCTTC
V gene: TRBV7-7; J gene: TRBJ2-5; D gene: TRBD1; clone size: NA; CDR3 protein: CASSSPGQGAETQYF; CDR3 DNA: TGTGCTAGCAGCTCACCGGGACAGGGGGCAGAGACCCAGTACTTC
V gene: TRBV9; J gene: TRBJ2-2; D gene: NA; clone size: NA; CDR3 protein: CASSQGGLSAGELFF; CDR3 DNA: TGTGCCAGCAGCCAAGGCGGGCTCTCCGCCGGGGAGCTGTTTTTT
V gene: TRBV10-3; J gene: TRBJ2-6; D gene: NA; clone size: NA; CDR3 protein: CAISVEDSPNVLTF; CDR3 DNA: TGTGCCATCAGTGTTGAAGACAGCCCGAACGTCCTGACTTTC
V gene: TRBV5-1; J gene: TRBJ2-1; D gene: TRBD1; clone size: NA; CDR3 protein: CASSPGTAPYNEQFF; CDR3 DNA: TGCGCCAGCAGCCCCGGGACAGCGCCTTACAATGAGCAGTTCTTC
V gene: TRBV4-1; J gene: TRBJ2-6; D gene: NA; clone size: few; CDR3 protein: CASSQVGGGSGANVLTF; CDR3 DNA: TGCGCCAGCAGCCAAGTGGGAGGCGGGTCTGGGGCCAACGTCCTGACTTTC
V gene: TRBV19; J gene: TRBJ1-1; D gene: TRBD1; clone size: NA; CDR3 protein: CASSTHRGMNTEAFF; CDR3 DNA: TGTGCCAGTAGTACACACAGGGGGATGAACACTGAAGCTTTCTTT
V gene: TRBV7-3; J gene: TRBJ2-3; D gene: NA; clone size: once; CDR3 protein: CASSTGTGTDTQYF; CDR3 DNA: TGTGCCAGCAGCACCGGGACTGGCACAGATACGCAGTATTTT
V gene: TRBV7-9; J gene: TRBJ1-1; D gene: NA; clone size: NA; CDR3 protein: CSSSLDGRKAFF; CDR3 DNA: TGTTCCAGCAGCTTAGATGGGCGTAAAGCTTTCTTT
V gene: TRBV28; J gene: TRBJ1-2; D gene: NA; clone size: once; CDR3 protein: CASRRGTDYGYTF; CDR3 DNA: TGTGCCAGCAGGAGGGGGACGGACTATGGCTACACCTTC
V gene: TRBV19; J gene: TRBJ2-1; D gene: NA; clone size: few; CDR3 protein: CASSKRVPSESSYNEQFF; CDR3 DNA: TGTGCCAGTAGTAAGAGGGTTCCTAGCGAAAGCTCCTACAATGAGCAGTTCTTC
V gene: TRBV7-2; J gene: TRBJ1-2; D gene: TRBD1; clone size: NA; CDR3 protein: CASSLGGQGPDYGYTF; CDR3 DNA: TGTGCCAGCAGCTTAGGGGGACAGGGGCCGGATTATGGCTACACCTTC
V gene: TRBV5-1; J gene: TRBJ2-5; D gene: TRBD1; clone size: NA; CDR3 protein: CASSSGQGYQETQYF; CDR3 DNA: TGCGCCAGCAGCTCGGGACAGGGGTACCAAGAGACCCAGTACTTC
V gene: TRBV29-1; J gene: TRBJ2-1; D gene: NA; clone size: NA; CDR3 protein: CSVALQAVYEQFF; CDR3 DNA: TGCAGCGTTGCCCTACAGGCGGTATATGAGCAGTTCTTC
V gene: TRBV5-1; J gene: TRBJ2-7; D gene: NA; clone size: NA; CDR3 protein: CASSLARSYEQYF; CDR3 DNA: TGCGCCAGCAGCTTGGCCCGGTCCTACGAGCAGTACTTC
V gene: TRBV5-1; J gene: TRBJ2-5; D gene: TRBD2; clone size: NA; CDR3 protein: CASSIRTSGEETQYF; CDR3 DNA: TGCGCCAGCAGCATCCGGACTAGCGGGGAGGAGACCCAGTACTTC
V gene: TRBV11-2; J gene: TRBJ1-1; D gene: NA; clone size: NA; CDR3 protein: CASSSFQEGRWTEAFF; CDR3 DNA: TGTGCCAGCAGCTCATTTCAGGAGGGGCGGTGGACTGAAGCTTTCTTT
V gene: TRBV10-3; J gene: TRBJ2-7; D gene: NA; clone size: NA; CDR3 protein: CAMGPGGDEQYF; CDR3 DNA: TGTGCCATGGGCCCCGGCGGGGACGAGCAGTACTTC
V gene: TRBV16; J gene: TRBJ2-7; D gene: NA; clone size: NA; CDR3 protein: CASSQRGRAYEQYF; CDR3 DNA: TGTGCCAGCAGCCAACGCGGTAGAGCCTACGAGCAGTACTTC